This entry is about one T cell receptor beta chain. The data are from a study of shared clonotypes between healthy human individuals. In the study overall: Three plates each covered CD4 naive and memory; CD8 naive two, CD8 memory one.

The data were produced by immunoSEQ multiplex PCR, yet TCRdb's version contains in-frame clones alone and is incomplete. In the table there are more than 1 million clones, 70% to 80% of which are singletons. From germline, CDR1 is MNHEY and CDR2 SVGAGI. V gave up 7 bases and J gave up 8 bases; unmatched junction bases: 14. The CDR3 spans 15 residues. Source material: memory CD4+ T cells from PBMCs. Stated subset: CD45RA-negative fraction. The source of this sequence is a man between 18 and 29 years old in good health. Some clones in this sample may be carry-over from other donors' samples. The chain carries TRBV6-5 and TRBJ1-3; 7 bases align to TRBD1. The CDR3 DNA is TGTGCCAGCACCCAAACCGGGACAGCGGGGGACACCATATATTTT. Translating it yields CASTQTGTAGDTIYF.